The 26 T cell receptor beta chains reported below all come from one sample, sequenced in a study of shared clonotypes between healthy human individuals. Some clones are missing from TCRdb's copy, which holds only in-frame ones; the method was immunoSEQ multiplex PCR. The table shows millions of clones, with approximately 90% occurring only once. Input material: naive CD4+ T cells sorted from blood. The subset: CD45RA+ positively selected. The receptors were gathered from a man younger than 30 in good health.

The rearrangement uses TRBV7-3 and TRBJ1-2, with no clear D. Per the germline V gene, CDR1 is SGHTA and CDR2 is FQGTGA. This CDR3 is 13 amino acids long. V was clipped by 1 base and J by 6 bases, with 9 bases between them. The CDR3 DNA reads as TGTGCCAGCAGCTTAAAGCCCGGGAATGGCTACACCTTC. It specifies CASSLKPGNGYTF.

This chain uses TRBV10-3 with TRBJ2-7; the D gene is possibly TRBD2 (6 bases). The CDR3 has 16 amino acids. V was clipped by 0 bases and J by 2 bases, with 14 bases between them. From germline, CDR1 is ENHRY and CDR2 SYGVKD. In DNA, the CDR3 is TGTGCCATCAGTGAGTCGTCGGCGGGGCGCGCCTACGAGCAGTACTTC. Amino acids: CAISESSAGRAYEQYF.

The genes are TRBV10-3 and TRBJ2-3; 7 positions agree with TRBD1. Germline assignment: CDR1 ENHRY and CDR2 SYGVKD. V shed 2 bases and J 1 base; nucleotides not matched to a gene: 6. This CDR3 is built from 16 residues. The CDR3 DNA reads as TGTGCCATCAGTGAGCAGAGGACAGGCCGCACAGATACGCAGTATTTT. Protein product: CAISEQRTGRTDTQYF.

The rearrangement links TRBV19 to TRBJ1-4, with TRBD1 matching over 10 bases. The junction had 8 bases not matched to a gene; V was cut back by 6 bases and J by 1 base. The CDR3 sequence is 17 residues long. Germline V gives CDR1 LNHDA, CDR2 SQIVND (reference sequence). The CDR3 bases are TGTGCCAGTAGAGTGACAGGGGGCCGAAAAACTAATGAAAAACTGTTTTTT. Residues: CASRVTGGRKTNEKLFF. Supplemented by reference TRBV19 and TRBJ1-4, the full variable domain reads DGGITQSPKYLFRKEGQNVTLSCEQNLNHDAMYWYRQDPGQGLRLIYYSQIVNDFQKGDIAEGYSVSREKKESFPLTVTSAQKNPTAFYLCASRVTGGRKTNEKLFFGSGTQLSVL.

This rearrangement joins TRBV30 to TRBJ2-5, with 8 bases identical to TRBD1. The last part of the DNA fits TRBJ2-7 better; the J call may be wrong. The germline V gene has CDR1 GTSNPN and CDR2 SVGIG (reference sequence). The CDR3 extends over 15 amino acids. The CDR3 here is CAWAGGADGLREQYF. The CDR3 nucleotides read TGTGCCTGGGCAGGGGGCGCCGACGGGTTGCGCGAGCAGTACTTC.

The genes are TRBV10-3 and TRBJ2-7; D not resolved. Trimming took 0 bases from V and 3 from J, leaving 9 bases between them. The CDR3 has 14 amino acids. Germline lookup yields CDR1 ENHRY and CDR2 SYGVKD. CDR3 bases: TGTGCCATCAGTGAGTCGGTGGCAGGCTACGAGCAGTACTTC. The encoded protein is CAISESVAGYEQYF.

The table lists this clone with a count of one. This sequence joins TRBV7-9 and TRBJ2-3; D gene uncertain. The V gene lost 1 base and the J gene lost 10 bases, with 9 bases spanning the gap. This CDR3 contains 12 residues. Germline CDR1 SEHNR, CDR2 FQNEAQ (reference sequence). The DNA of the CDR3 is TGTGCCAGCAGCTTAGGGGGATACGCGCAGTATTTT. It is translated as CASSLGGYAQYF.

This chain links TRBV30 with TRBJ1-1, with D unclear. This CDR3 spans 11 amino acids. Germline V CDR1 and CDR2: GTSNPN, SVGIG (reference sequence). The V and J ends lost 1 base and 7 bases respectively, with 7 bases between them. This CDR3 is CAWSDRIEAFF. Written as DNA, the CDR3 is TGTGCCTGGAGTGATCGCATTGAAGCTTTCTTT. Together with reference TRBV30 and TRBJ1-1, the CDR3 gives the full variable domain: SQTIHQWPATLVQPVGSPLSLECTVEGTSNPNLYWYRQAAGRGLQLLFYSVGIGQISSEVPQNLSASRPQDRQFILSSKKLLLSDSGFYLCAWSDRIEAFFGQGTRLTVV.

The chain recombines TRBV6-6 with TRBJ2-3; either TRBD1 or TRBD2 may fit D (5 bases each). The CDR3 runs 15 residues. The V gene lost 4 bases and the J gene lost 6 bases, with 17 bases spanning the gap. CDR1 MNHNY and CDR2 SVGAGI come from the germline V gene (reference sequence). The CDR3 DNA reads as TGTGCCAGCAGTTCCATGGGACCAAGCTCGGATACGCAGTATTTT. It codes for CASSSMGPSSDTQYF.

V is TRBV6-6 and J is TRBJ2-1; D perhaps matches TRBD1 (7 bases). Germline CDR1 MNHNY, CDR2 SVGAGI (reference sequence). The CDR3 has 14 amino acids. The V end lost 1 base, the J end lost 10 bases, and 14 bases lay between the germline ends. The CDR3 loop is CASSYLEGALEQFF. The CDR3 DNA reads TGTGCCAGCAGTTACTTGGAGGGGGCATTGGAGCAGTTCTTC.

The rearrangement joins TRBV2 to TRBJ2-1; D ambiguous. The CDR3 sequence is 14 residues long. Trimming shortened V by 8 bases and J by 8 bases, and 19 bases separated the two germline ends. Germline CDR1 reads SNHLY; CDR2 reads FYNNEI. The CDR3 DNA reads TGTGCCAGCTCCCGAGGATTAGAGACCCATGAGCAGTTCTTC. As protein: CASSRGLETHEQFF.

The chain couples TRBV9 to TRBJ2-4; 11 nucleotides match TRBD2. After removal of 0 bases from V and 5 bases from J, the junction contained 7 bases not matched to a gene. This CDR3 spans 17 amino acids. Germline CDR1 SGDLS, CDR2 YYNGEE. The CDR3 protein is CASSVGLAGGRENIQYF. DNA of the CDR3: TGTGCCAGCAGCGTAGGGCTAGCGGGGGGCCGGGAAAACATTCAGTACTTC.

This CDR3 reads CASRLTSGRAYEDTQYF. In nucleotides, the CDR3 is TGTGCCAGTAGATTGACTAGCGGGAGGGCCTATGAAGATACGCAGTATTTT. This rearrangement joins TRBV19 to TRBJ2-3, with 14 bases lining up with TRBD2. Germline CDR1 reads LNHDA; CDR2 reads SQIVND (reference sequence). V lost 6 bases, J lost 5 bases, and 10 bases stayed unmatched. The CDR3 is made up of 17 amino acids. The full variable domain, its missing parts supplied by reference TRBV19 and TRBJ2-3, is DGGITQSPKYLFRKEGQNVTLSCEQNLNHDAMYWYRQDPGQGLRLIYYSQIVNDFQKGDIAEGYSVSREKKESFPLTVTSAQKNPTAFYLCASRLTSGRAYEDTQYFGPGTRLTVL.

V is TRBV7-2 and J is TRBJ2-1; D possibly uses TRBD1 or TRBD2 (5 bases each). V lost 0 bases to trimming and J lost 6 bases, with 6 bases between them. Per germline, CDR1 SGHTA and CDR2 FQGNSA. This CDR3 comprises 13 residues. CDR3 nucleotide sequence: TGTGCCAGCAGCTTAGCGGGGACCAATGAGCAGTTCTTC. It codes for CASSLAGTNEQFF.

The chain carries TRBV5-4 and TRBJ1-2, with D unresolved. Per the germline V gene, CDR1 is SGHNT and CDR2 is YYREEE (reference sequence). The CDR3 consists of 13 residues. V gave up 4 bases and J gave up 4 bases, with 11 bases separating them. As DNA, the CDR3 is TGTGCCAGCAGCCCATCTGTGGGCTATGGCTACACCTTC. The encoded protein is CASSPSVGYGYTF.

This clone has a single count. The chain recombines TRBV5-1 with TRBJ2-3; D is perhaps TRBD1 (5 bases). The CDR3 extends over 14 amino acids. Germline CDR1 reads SGHRS; CDR2 reads YFSETQ. Trimming took off 4 bases at V and 1 base at J, with 10 bases between the two ends. In DNA form, the CDR3 reads TGCGCCAGCAGCCACAGGTTCCGCACAGATACGCAGTATTTT. It is translated as CASSHRFRTDTQYF.

This clone was seen a single time. The genes are TRBV7-2 and TRBJ1-5; perhaps TRBD1 as D (5 bases). The V end was cut by 0 bases, the J end by 3 bases, with 9 bases between. The CDR3 is 15 residues long. Germline loops: CDR1 SGHTA, CDR2 FQGNSA. The CDR3 sequence: CASSLARGVNQPQHF. CDR3 sequence (DNA): TGTGCCAGCAGCTTAGCACGGGGGGTCAATCAGCCCCAGCATTTT. Full variable domain (rest looked up from reference TRBV7-2 and TRBJ1-5): GAGVSQSPSNKVTEKGKDVELRCDPISGHTALYWYRQSLGQGLEFLIYFQGNSAPDKSGLPSDRFSAERTGGSVSTLTIQRTQQEDSAVYLCASSLARGVNQPQHFGDGTRLSIL.

The chain couples TRBV2 to TRBJ2-1, with D perhaps TRBD2 (5 bases). The CDR3 totals 14 residues. Germline CDR1 SNHLY, CDR2 FYNNEI. Trimming removed 6 bases from V and 2 bases from J, with 11 bases in between. The CDR3 nucleotides read TGTGCCAGCAGGAGAGGGCCCGCCTACAATGAGCAGTTCTTC. Residues: CASRRGPAYNEQFF.

The chain combines TRBV4-2 with TRBJ1-2; TRBD1 might be the D (6 bases). Trimming shortened V by 4 bases and J by 5 bases, and 11 bases separated the two germline ends. The CDR3 is 13 residues long. CDR1 and CDR2 (germline): LGHNA, YNFKEQ. This chain's CDR3 is CASSPGQIYGYTF. The CDR3, as DNA: TGTGCCAGCAGCCCCGGACAGATTTATGGCTACACCTTC.

The chain's CDR3 is CASSDLGGAGTEAFF. CDR3 nucleotide sequence: TGTGCCAGCAGTGATCTCGGGGGGGCGGGAACTGAAGCTTTCTTT. This chain uses TRBV2 with TRBJ1-1; D possibly corresponds to TRBD1 (6 bases). Between the trimmed V and J ends, which lost 3 bases and 5 bases, there was a span of 16 bases. Germline lookup yields CDR1 SNHLY and CDR2 FYNNEI. This CDR3 contains 15 residues.

CDR3 in amino acids: CASSPIEGVLETQYF. The CDR3 DNA follows: TGTGCCAGTAGTCCGATAGAAGGGGTGTTGGAGACCCAGTACTTC. This chain links TRBV19 with TRBJ2-5, with D possibly being TRBD1 (5 bases). Looked up from germline, CDR1 is LNHDA and CDR2 is SQIVND (reference sequence). The CDR3 sequence is 15 residues long. The V end was cut by 5 bases, the J end by 5 bases, with 18 bases between. The whole variable domain, remainder taken from reference TRBV19 and TRBJ2-5, is DGGITQSPKYLFRKEGQNVTLSCEQNLNHDAMYWYRQDPGQGLRLIYYSQIVNDFQKGDIAEGYSVSREKKESFPLTVTSAQKNPTAFYLCASSPIEGVLETQYFGPGTRLLVL.

The chain is built from TRBV2 and TRBJ2-6; D gene uncertain. Trimming stripped 2 bases from V and 2 bases from J, with 16 bases between. Per the germline V gene, CDR1 is SNHLY and CDR2 is FYNNEI. The CDR3 length is 18 residues. In DNA form, the CDR3 reads TGTGCCAGCAGTGAATTTGTATTCCTCGACCCTGGGGCCAACGTCCTGACTTTC. Its translation: CASSEFVFLDPGANVLTF.

This chain links TRBV21-1 with TRBJ2-7; no DNA check was done on the table's D call, TRBD2. TRBV21-1 is a pseudogene segment. The CDR3 consists of 15 residues. In DNA form, the CDR3 reads TGTGCCAACAAAACGGGCGGGAAAGATTCCTACGAGCAGTACTTC. It encodes CANKTGGKDSYEQYF.

The chain combines TRBV5-4 with TRBJ2-2; D is unresolved. From germline, CDR1 is SGHNT and CDR2 YYREEE (reference sequence). The CDR3 extends over 13 amino acids. Trimming took 6 bases from V and 1 from J, leaving 7 bases between them. This CDR3 is CASNSRNTGELFF. The CDR3 DNA reads as TGTGCCAGCAACTCACGGAACACCGGGGAGCTGTTTTTT.

The rearrangement uses TRBV10-3 and TRBJ1-3, with D hard to call. Germline assignment: CDR1 ENHRY and CDR2 SYGVKD. Trimming removed 3 bases at V and 0 bases at J, with 15 bases between. This CDR3 has 17 residues. CDR3 sequence: CAISDLVGQDSGNTIYF. In DNA, the CDR3 is TGTGCCATCAGTGACCTCGTCGGGCAGGACTCTGGAAACACCATATATTTT.

The CDR3 bases are TGTGCCAGCAGGACCAGGGGCTCTGGAAACACCATATATTTT. Protein sequence: CASRTRGSGNTIYF. The rearrangement joins TRBV5-4 to TRBJ1-3, with a possible D match to TRBD1 (6 bases). This CDR3 spans 14 amino acids. V dropped 5 bases and J dropped 0 bases, with 9 bases sitting between them. Germline V lookup: CDR1 SGHNT, CDR2 YYREEE (reference sequence).